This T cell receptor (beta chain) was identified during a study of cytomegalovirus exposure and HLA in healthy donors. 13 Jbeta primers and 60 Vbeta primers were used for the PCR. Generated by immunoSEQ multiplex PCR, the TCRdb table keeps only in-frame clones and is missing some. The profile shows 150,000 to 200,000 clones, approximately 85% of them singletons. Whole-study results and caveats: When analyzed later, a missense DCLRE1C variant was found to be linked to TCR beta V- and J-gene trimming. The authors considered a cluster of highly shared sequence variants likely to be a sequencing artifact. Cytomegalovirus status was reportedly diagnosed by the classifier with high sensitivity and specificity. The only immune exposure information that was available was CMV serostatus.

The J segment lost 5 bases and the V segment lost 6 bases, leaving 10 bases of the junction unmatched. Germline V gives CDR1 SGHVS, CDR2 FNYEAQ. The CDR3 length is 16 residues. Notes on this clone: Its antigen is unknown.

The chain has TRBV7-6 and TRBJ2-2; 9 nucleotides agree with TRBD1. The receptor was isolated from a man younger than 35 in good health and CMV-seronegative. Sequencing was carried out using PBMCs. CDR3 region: CASSLRTGEGTGELFF. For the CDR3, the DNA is TGTGCCAGCAGTCTTAGGACAGGGGAAGGAACCGGGGAGCTGTTTTTT.